This entry lists 13 T cell receptor beta chains sequenced from one sample in a study of blood T cell repertoires in COVID-19. The data were produced by immunoSEQ multiplex PCR, yet TCRdb's version contains in-frame clones alone and is incomplete. The data show under 300,000 clones, roughly four fifths seen once. The source material was peripheral blood. The receptors were sampled from a young man who had recovered from COVID-19.

For the CDR3, the DNA is TGCAGCGCCGATGACAGGGGCACAGATACGCAGTATTTT. The encoded protein is CSADDRGTDTQYF. This sequence joins TRBV29-1 and TRBJ2-3; 7 positions match TRBD1. Germline V gene sequence: CDR1 SQVTM, CDR2 ANQGSEA. The trim removed 7 bases at V and 1 base at J, leaving 5 bases unmatched. The CDR3 spans 13 residues.

This chain links TRBV7-9 with TRBJ2-1, with 12 bases matching TRBD2. The germline V gene has CDR1 SEHNR and CDR2 FQNEAQ (reference sequence). The trim removed 5 bases at V and 7 bases at J, leaving 12 bases unmatched. The CDR3 length is 17 residues. The CDR3 reads CASSPHSSGGAGNEQFF. DNA of the CDR3: TGTGCCAGCAGCCCCCATTCTAGCGGGGGGGCGGGGAATGAGCAGTTCTTC.

The chain employs TRBV28 and TRBJ2-7; 8 bases line up with TRBD1. V was pared by 6 bases and J by 1 base, with 5 bases of the junction left unmatched. The V gene's germline CDR1 is MDHEN and CDR2 SYDVKM. The CDR3 runs to 14 residues. CDR3 protein: CASRNRGSSYEQYV. The CDR3 nucleotides are TGTGCCAGCAGAAACAGGGGGTCGTCCTACGAGCAGTACGTC.

V and J are TRBV2 and TRBJ1-5; D might be TRBD1 (5 bases). Germline CDR1 reads SNHLY; CDR2 reads FYNNEI. The V gene lost 5 bases and the J gene lost 4 bases, with 12 bases spanning the gap. The CDR3 is 14 residues long. The CDR3 bases are TGTGCCAGCAGTCAGTCAAGGGGAAATCAGCCCCAGCATTTT. As protein: CASSQSRGNQPQHF.

V gene TRBV9 combines with J gene TRBJ2-1; 10 bases align to TRBD2. The germline V gene encodes CDR1 SGDLS and CDR2 YYNGEE. The CDR3 spans 15 residues. With 3 bases clipped from V and 4 bases from J, the junction kept 4 bases outside the gene matches. The CDR3 here is CASSDGTSAYNEQFF. The CDR3, as DNA: TGTGCCAGCAGCGATGGGACTAGCGCGTACAATGAGCAGTTCTTC.

This clone has just a few counts. The rearrangement links TRBV19 to TRBJ1-5; TRBD1 agrees at 10 bases. The CDR3 consists of 17 residues. The trim removed 5 bases at V and 1 base at J, leaving 8 bases unmatched. Germline V gene sequence: CDR1 LNHDA, CDR2 SQIVND (reference sequence). The CDR3 region has the DNA TGTGCCAGTAGTGCATTACCGGGACAGGGGAGCAATCAGCCCCAGCATTTT. Translated: CASSALPGQGSNQPQHF.

The V and J genes are TRBV5-1 and TRBJ2-4, with D possibly TRBD2 on 6 matching bases. Trimming cost V 0 bases and J 7 bases, with 14 bases left between them. The CDR3 totals 15 residues. The V gene's germline CDR1 is SGHRS and CDR2 YFSETQ. CDR3 amino acids: CASSLEEPGGNIQYF. The CDR3 nucleotides are TGCGCCAGCAGCTTGGAGGAGCCCGGAGGGAACATTCAGTACTTC.

The V call is TRBV4-1, the J call TRBJ1-2, with D perhaps TRBD1 (5 bases). The V gene lost 1 base and the J gene lost 8 bases, with 11 bases spanning the gap. This CDR3 spans 13 amino acids. Germline V gene sequence: CDR1 MGHRA, CDR2 YSYEKL. CDR3 loop: CASSQGQGNGYTF. The CDR3 bases are TGCGCCAGCAGCCAAGGGCAGGGCAACGGCTACACCTTC.

The CDR3 nucleotides are TGTGCCAGCAGTTCCGGGTGGACACTTGGCTACACCTTC. Amino acid sequence: CASSSGWTLGYTF. The chain has TRBV28 and TRBJ1-2; possible D gene TRBD1, 5 bases. Per the germline V gene, CDR1 is MDHEN and CDR2 is SYDVKM. This CDR3 is 13 amino acids long. V lost 4 bases and J 7 bases, leaving 13 bases between the germline ends.

The chain joins TRBV19 to TRBJ2-3; 8 bases are a match to TRBD1. The germline gives CDR1 LNHDA, CDR2 SQIVND (reference sequence). J lost 3 bases, V lost 5 bases, and 10 bases had no gene match. This CDR3 has 16 residues. The CDR3 DNA sequence: TGTGCCAGTAGTGAATCAGGGGGCATCGGTACAGATACGCAGTATTTT. The encoded protein is CASSESGGIGTDTQYF.

J is TRBJ2-7 and V is TRBV4-2; tentative D call: TRBD2 (7 bases). CDR3 size: 15 residues. Between the trimmed V and J ends, which lost 0 bases and 3 bases, there was a span of 12 bases. Looked up from germline, CDR1 is LGHNA and CDR2 is YNFKEQ. CDR3 amino acids: CASSQDLGGLYEQYF. CDR3 nucleotide sequence: TGTGCCAGCAGCCAAGATCTGGGGGGGCTCTACGAGCAGTACTTC.

The genes are TRBV27 and TRBJ1-1, with 7 bases aligning to TRBD1. V lost 10 bases to trimming and J lost 5 bases; unmatched junction nucleotides: 4. Germline lookup yields CDR1 MNHEY and CDR2 SMNVEV (reference sequence). The CDR3 is made up of 11 amino acids. In nucleotides, the CDR3 is TGTGCCATCAGACAGGGAACTGAAGCTTTCTTT. This encodes CAIRQGTEAFF.

This clone was observed a single time. The rearrangement joins TRBV5-4 to TRBJ2-5, with TRBD1 matching 7 bases. The CDR3 runs 15 residues. V was clipped by 1 base and J by 3 bases; unmatched bases: 6. The germline V gene encodes CDR1 SGHNT and CDR2 YYREEE (reference sequence). The chain's CDR3 is CASSLTTGREETQYF. The CDR3, as DNA: TGTGCCAGCAGCTTGACGACAGGGCGGGAAGAGACCCAGTACTTC.